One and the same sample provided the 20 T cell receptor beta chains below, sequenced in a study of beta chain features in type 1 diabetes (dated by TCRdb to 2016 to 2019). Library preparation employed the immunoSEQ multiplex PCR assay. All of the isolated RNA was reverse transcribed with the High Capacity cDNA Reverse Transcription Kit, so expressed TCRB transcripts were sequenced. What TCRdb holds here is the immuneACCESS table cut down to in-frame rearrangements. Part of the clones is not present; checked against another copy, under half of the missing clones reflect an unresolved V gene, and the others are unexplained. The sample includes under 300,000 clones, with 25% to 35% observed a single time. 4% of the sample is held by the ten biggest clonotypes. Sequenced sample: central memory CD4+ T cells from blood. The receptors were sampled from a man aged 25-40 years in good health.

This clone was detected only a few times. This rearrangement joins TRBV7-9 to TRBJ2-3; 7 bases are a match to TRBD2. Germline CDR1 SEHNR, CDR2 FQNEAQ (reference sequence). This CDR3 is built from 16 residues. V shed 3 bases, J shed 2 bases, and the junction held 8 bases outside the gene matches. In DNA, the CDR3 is TGTGCCAGCAGCTTCGGGACCGGGAGGATCACAGATACGCAGTATTTT. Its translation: CASSFGTGRITDTQYF. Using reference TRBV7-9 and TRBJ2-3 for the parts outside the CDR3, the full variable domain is DTGVSQNPRHKITKRGQNVTFRCDPISEHNRLYWYRQTLGQGPEFLTYFQNEAQLEKSRLLSDRFSAERPKGSFSTLEIQRTEQGDSAMYLCASSFGTGRITDTQYFGPGTRLTVL.

The CDR3 is CSARVEGVTYF. DNA of the CDR3: TGCAGTGCTAGAGTCGAGGGAGTGACCTATTTT. V usage is TRBV20-1 and J usage is TRBJ2-3, with a tentative D call TRBD2 (5 bases). The CDR3 has 11 residues. Looked up from germline, CDR1 is DFQATT and CDR2 is SNEGSKA (reference sequence). V shed 1 base and J shed 15 bases, with 14 bases lying between them.

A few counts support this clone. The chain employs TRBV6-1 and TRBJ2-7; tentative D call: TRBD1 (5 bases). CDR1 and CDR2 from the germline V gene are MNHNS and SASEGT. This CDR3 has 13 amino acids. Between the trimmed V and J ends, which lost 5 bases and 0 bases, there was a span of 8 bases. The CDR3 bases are TGTGCCAGCAGTCTTGGGGCCTCCTACGAGCAGTACTTC. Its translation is CASSLGASYEQYF.

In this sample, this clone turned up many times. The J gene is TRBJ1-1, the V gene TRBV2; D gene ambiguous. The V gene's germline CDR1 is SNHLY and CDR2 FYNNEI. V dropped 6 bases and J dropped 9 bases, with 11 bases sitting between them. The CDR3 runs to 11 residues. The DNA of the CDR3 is TGTGCCAGCAGGTTGACAATGCAAGCTTTCTTT. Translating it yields CASRLTMQAFF.

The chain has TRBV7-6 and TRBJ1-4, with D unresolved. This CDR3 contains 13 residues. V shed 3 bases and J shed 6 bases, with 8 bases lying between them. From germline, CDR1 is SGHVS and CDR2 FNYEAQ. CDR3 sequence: CASSFSTDEKLFF. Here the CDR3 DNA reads TGTGCCAGCAGCTTCAGTACCGATGAAAAACTGTTTTTT.

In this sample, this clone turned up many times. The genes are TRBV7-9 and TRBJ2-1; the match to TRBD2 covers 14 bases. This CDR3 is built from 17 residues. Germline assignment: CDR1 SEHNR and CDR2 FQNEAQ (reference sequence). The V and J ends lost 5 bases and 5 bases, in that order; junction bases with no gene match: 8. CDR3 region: CASSIGTSGSQDNEQFF. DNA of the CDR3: TGTGCCAGCAGCATCGGGACTAGCGGGAGTCAAGACAATGAGCAGTTCTTC.

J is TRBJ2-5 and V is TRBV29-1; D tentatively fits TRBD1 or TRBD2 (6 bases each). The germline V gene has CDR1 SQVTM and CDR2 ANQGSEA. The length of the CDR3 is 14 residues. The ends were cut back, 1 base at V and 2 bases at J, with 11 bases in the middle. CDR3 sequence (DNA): TGCAGCGTTGAAGGTGCGGGACATCAAGAGACCCAGTACTTC. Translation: CSVEGAGHQETQYF. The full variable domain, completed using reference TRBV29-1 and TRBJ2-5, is SAVISQKPSRDICQRGTSLTIQCQVDSQVTMMFWYRQQPGQSLTLIATANQGSEATYESGFVIDKFPISRPNLTFSTLTVSNMSPEDSSIYLCSVEGAGHQETQYFGPGTRLLVL.

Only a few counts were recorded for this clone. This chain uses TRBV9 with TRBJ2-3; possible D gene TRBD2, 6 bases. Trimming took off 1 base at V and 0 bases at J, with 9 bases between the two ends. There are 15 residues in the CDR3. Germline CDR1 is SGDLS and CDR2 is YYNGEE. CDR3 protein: CASSVRGTSTDTQYF. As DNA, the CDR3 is TGTGCCAGCAGCGTACGCGGGACTAGCACAGATACGCAGTATTTT.

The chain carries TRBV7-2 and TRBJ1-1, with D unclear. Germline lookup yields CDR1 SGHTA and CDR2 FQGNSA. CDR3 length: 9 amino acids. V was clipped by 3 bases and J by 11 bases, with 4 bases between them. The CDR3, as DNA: TGTGCCAGCAGCTTGGAGGCTTTCTTT. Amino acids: CASSLEAFF.

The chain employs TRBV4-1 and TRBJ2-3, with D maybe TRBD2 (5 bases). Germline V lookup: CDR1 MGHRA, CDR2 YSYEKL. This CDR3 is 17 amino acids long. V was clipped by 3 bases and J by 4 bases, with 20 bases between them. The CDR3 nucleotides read TGCGCCAGCAGCCACCCAAGTGGGAGAGGTCTCCCAGATACGCAGTATTTT. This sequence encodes CASSHPSGRGLPDTQYF.

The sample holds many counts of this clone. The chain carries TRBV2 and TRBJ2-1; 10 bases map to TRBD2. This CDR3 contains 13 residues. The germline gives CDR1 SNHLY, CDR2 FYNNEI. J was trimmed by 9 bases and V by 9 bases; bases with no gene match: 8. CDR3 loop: CASSGTSVGEQFF. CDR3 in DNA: TGTGCCAGTTCCGGGACTAGCGTTGGTGAGCAGTTCTTC.

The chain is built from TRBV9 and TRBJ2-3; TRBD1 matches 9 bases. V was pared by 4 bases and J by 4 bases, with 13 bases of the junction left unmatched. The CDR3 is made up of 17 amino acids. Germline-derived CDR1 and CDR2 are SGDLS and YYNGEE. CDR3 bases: TGTGCCAGCAGCACAGGGGGCCGGGGACGGTCCCCAGATACGCAGTATTTT. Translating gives CASSTGGRGRSPDTQYF.

CDR3: CASQLTPTYEQYF. CDR3 sequence (DNA): TGTGCCAGCCAGCTTACACCCACCTACGAGCAGTACTTC. This chain uses TRBV28 with TRBJ2-7; no reliable D call. Germline assignment: CDR1 MDHEN and CDR2 SYDVKM. The CDR3 contains 13 residues. Trimming pared 8 bases from V and 2 bases from J, leaving 13 bases between. The full variable domain, rest sourced from reference TRBV28 and TRBJ2-7, is DVKVTQSSRYLVKRTGEKVFLECVQDMDHENMFWYRQDPGLGLRLIYFSYDVKMKEKGDIPEGYSVSREKKERFSLILESASTNQTSMYLCASQLTPTYEQYFGPGTRLTVT.

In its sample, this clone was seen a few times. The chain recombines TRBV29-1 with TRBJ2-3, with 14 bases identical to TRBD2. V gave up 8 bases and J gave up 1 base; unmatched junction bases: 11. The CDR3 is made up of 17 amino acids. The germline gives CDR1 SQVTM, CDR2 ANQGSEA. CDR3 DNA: TGCAGCATCATCGGGACTAGCGGGAGAGGAGGCACAGATACGCAGTATTTT. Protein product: CSIIGTSGRGGTDTQYF.

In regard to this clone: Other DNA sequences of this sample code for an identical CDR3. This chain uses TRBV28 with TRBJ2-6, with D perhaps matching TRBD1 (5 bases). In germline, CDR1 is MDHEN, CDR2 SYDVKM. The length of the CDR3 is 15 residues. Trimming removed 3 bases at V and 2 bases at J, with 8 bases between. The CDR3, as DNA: TGTGCCAGCAGTTTGGGGCAGGCTGGGGCCAACGTCCTGACTTTC. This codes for CASSLGQAGANVLTF.

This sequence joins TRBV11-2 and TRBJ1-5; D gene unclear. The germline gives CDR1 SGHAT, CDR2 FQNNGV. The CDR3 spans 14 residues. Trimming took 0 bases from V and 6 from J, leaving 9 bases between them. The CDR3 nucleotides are TGTGCCAGCAGCTTAGACCGGTCTCCTCAGCCCCAGCATTTT. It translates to CASSLDRSPQPQHF.

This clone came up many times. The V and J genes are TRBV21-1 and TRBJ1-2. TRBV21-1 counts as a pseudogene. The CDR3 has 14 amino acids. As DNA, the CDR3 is TGTGCCAGCAGCAAACCAGACTGGAACTATGGCTACACCTTC. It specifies CASSKPDWNYGYTF.

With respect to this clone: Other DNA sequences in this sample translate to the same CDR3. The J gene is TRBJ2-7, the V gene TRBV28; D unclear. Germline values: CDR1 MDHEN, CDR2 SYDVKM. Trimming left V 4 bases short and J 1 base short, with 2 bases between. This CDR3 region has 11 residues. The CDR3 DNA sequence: TGTGCCAGCAGTTCATCCTACGAGCAGTACTTC. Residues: CASSSSYEQYF. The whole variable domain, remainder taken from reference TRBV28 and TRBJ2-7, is DVKVTQSSRYLVKRTGEKVFLECVQDMDHENMFWYRQDPGLGLRLIYFSYDVKMKEKGDIPEGYSVSREKKERFSLILESASTNQTSMYLCASSSSYEQYFGPGTRLTVT.

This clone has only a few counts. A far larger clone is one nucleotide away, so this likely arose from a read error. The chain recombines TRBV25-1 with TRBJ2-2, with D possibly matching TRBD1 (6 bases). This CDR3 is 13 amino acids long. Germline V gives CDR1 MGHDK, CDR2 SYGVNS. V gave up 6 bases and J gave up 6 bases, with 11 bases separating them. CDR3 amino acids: CASREQGAGELFF. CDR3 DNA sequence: TGTGCCAGCAGAGAACAGGGCGCCGGGGAGCTGTTTTTT.

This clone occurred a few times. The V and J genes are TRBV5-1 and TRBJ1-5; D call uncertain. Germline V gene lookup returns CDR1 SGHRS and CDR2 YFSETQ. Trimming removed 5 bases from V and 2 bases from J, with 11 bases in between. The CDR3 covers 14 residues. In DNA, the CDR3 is TGCGCCAGCAGTTCAACCGGGGGCAATCAGCCCCAGCATTTT. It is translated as CASSSTGGNQPQHF. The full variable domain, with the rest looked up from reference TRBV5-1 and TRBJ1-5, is KAGVTQTPRYLIKTRGQQVTLSCSPISGHRSVSWYQQTPGQGLQFLFEYFSETQRNKGNFPGRFSGRQFSNSRSEMNVSTLELGDSALYLCASSSTGGNQPQHFGDGTRLSIL.